Listed here are 2 T cell receptor beta chains from one sample, sequenced in a study of T cells after yellow fever vaccination. One entry per CDR3 protein, called by TCRdb with MiXCR from the 5' RACE reads. The repertoire consists of hundreds of thousands of distinct CDR3 sequences, with around an eighth occurring once and the leading ten covering 15%. Specimen: PBMCs, collected on the day of the yellow fever booster vaccination. The origin of the receptors is a man under 40 who received the YFV17D yellow fever vaccine.

This clonotype was seen only a few times. J is TRBJ2-5 and V is TRBV6-5; 8 nucleotides match TRBD1. Per germline, CDR1 MNHEY and CDR2 SVGAGI. CDR3 length equals 15 residues. The trim removed 2 bases at V and 2 bases at J, leaving 4 bases unmatched. The CDR3 nucleotides are TGTGCCAGCAGTTACAATCGACAGGGGCAAGAGACCCAGTACTTC. Its protein is CASSYNRQGQETQYF.

This clonotype came up a few times. This sequence joins TRBV10-2 and TRBJ1-1; the D is unclear. V was cut by 6 bases and J by 5 bases, with 13 bases left in between. The CDR3 has 13 residues. Germline loops: CDR1 WSHSY, CDR2 SAAADI. The CDR3 region is CASSLRERTEAFF. CDR3 nucleotide sequence: TGCGCCAGCAGCCTCCGGGAGCGGACTGAAGCTTTCTTT.